These 31 T cell receptor beta chains came from one sample sequenced in a study of cytomegalovirus exposure and HLA in healthy donors (dated by TCRdb to the late 2010s). Libraries were made using the immunoSEQ multiplex PCR assay. A mixture of 60 forward primers for TCR Vbeta segments and 13 reverse primers for TCR Jbeta segments was used in the multiplex PCR. Sourced from immuneACCESS, this table was stored by TCRdb with only in-frame sequences that have V and J called. A share of the clones is absent; for the studies checked, an unresolved V gene accounts for under half, and the remainder has no known explanation. Recorded for this sample are over 80,000 clones; 73% of them occurred a single time. The ten top clones hold more than 3% of the sample. The sample consisted of PBMCs. Source of these receptors: a man in his forties in good health and CMV-seronegative.

In this sample, this clone turned up a few times. This chain joins TRBV15 and TRBJ2-5; 7 bases agree with TRBD1. The CDR3 loop spans 13 amino acids. Trimming removed 4 bases from V and 4 bases from J; junction bases left unmatched: 3. From germline, CDR1 is LNHNV and CDR2 YYDKDF (reference sequence). The CDR3 spells CATSTGQRETQYF. The CDR3 DNA follows: TGTGCCACCAGCACGGGACAGAGAGAGACCCAGTACTTC.

This chain uses TRBV2 with TRBJ2-7, with TRBD2 matching 10 bases. The CDR3 totals 16 residues. CDR1 and CDR2 (germline): SNHLY, FYNNEI. V lost 10 bases, J lost 2 bases, and 14 bases stayed unmatched. In DNA, the CDR3 is TGTGCCATCTCGGGGTTGGGACTAGCGAGCCCCTACGAGCAGTACTTC. Translating it yields CAISGLGLASPYEQYF.

The rearrangement links TRBV20-1 to TRBJ1-1, with TRBD1 matching 7 bases. CDR1 and CDR2 (germline): DFQATT, SNEGSKA (reference sequence). The CDR3 is 11 residues long. J gave up 10 bases and V 6 bases, and 8 bases lay outside the gene matches. The CDR3 region is CSAGLRGRAFF. CDR3 DNA sequence: TGCAGTGCAGGGCTGAGGGGGCGAGCTTTCTTT.

This clone was observed a handful of times. This rearrangement joins TRBV13 to TRBJ1-2; D is unclear. Looked up from germline, CDR1 is PRHDT and CDR2 is FYEKMQ (reference sequence). This CDR3 spans 13 amino acids. Trimming left V 6 bases short and J 7 bases short, with 15 bases between. DNA of the CDR3: TGTGCCAGCAGGCTAGAATCCCGGAGTGGCTACACCTTC. It encodes CASRLESRSGYTF.

This rearrangement joins TRBV7-2 to TRBJ1-5; D unclear. Germline V gene data show CDR1 as SGHTA and CDR2 as FQGNSA. This CDR3 spans 15 amino acids. V gave up 3 bases and J gave up 0 bases, with 9 bases separating them. This CDR3 is CASSFVRNSNQPQHF. DNA of the CDR3: TGTGCCAGCAGCTTTGTGAGGAATAGCAATCAGCCCCAGCATTTT.

This clone has just a few counts. This chain links TRBV29-1 with TRBJ2-7, with a possible D match to TRBD2 (6 bases). Germline loops: CDR1 SQVTM, CDR2 ANQGSEA. V dropped 5 bases and J dropped 0 bases, with 11 bases sitting between them. The CDR3 covers 13 residues. The CDR3 sequence is CSVTGGISYEQYF. The CDR3 bases are TGCAGCGTTACCGGGGGTATCTCCTACGAGCAGTACTTC.

This sequence joins TRBV2 and TRBJ1-1; D possibly corresponds to TRBD1 (5 bases). From germline, CDR1 is SNHLY and CDR2 FYNNEI. The CDR3 extends over 13 amino acids. Trimming stripped 6 bases from V and 2 bases from J, with 10 bases between. The CDR3 is CASRTDFNTEAFF. In DNA form, the CDR3 reads TGTGCCAGCAGGACAGACTTTAACACTGAAGCTTTCTTT.

This chain connects TRBV18 to TRBJ2-2, with TRBD1 matching over 9 bases. The CDR3 is 16 residues long. Germline lookup yields CDR1 KGHSH and CDR2 LQKENI. Germline trimming cut 3 bases from V and 5 bases from J; bases unmatched to any gene: 7. CDR3 sequence reads: CASSPDRGSFTGELFF. CDR3 nucleotides: TGTGCCAGCTCACCTGACAGGGGGTCGTTTACCGGGGAGCTGTTTTTT.

The CDR3 sequence is CASSLVGQTYEQYF. The CDR3 DNA reads TGTGCCAGCAGCTTAGTGGGACAGACCTACGAGCAGTACTTC. The chain is built from TRBV7-9 and TRBJ2-7; 7 bases are shared with TRBD1. The CDR3 consists of 14 residues. Germline assignment: CDR1 SEHNR and CDR2 FQNEAQ (reference sequence). Trimming cost V 1 base and J 2 bases; bases outside gene matches: 2.

The chain combines TRBV5-1 with TRBJ1-4; TRBD1 matches 9 bases. CDR3 length: 16 amino acids. The V gene's germline CDR1 is SGHRS and CDR2 YFSETQ. The ends lost 4 bases at V and 7 bases at J; junction bases unmatched: 11. CDR3 in DNA: TGCGCCAGCAGCCTACGTCCGGGACAGGGAAGTGAAAAACTGTTTTTT. The encoded protein is CASSLRPGQGSEKLFF. Combining the CDR3 with reference TRBV5-1 and TRBJ1-4 gives the whole variable domain KAGVTQTPRYLIKTRGQQVTLSCSPISGHRSVSWYQQTPGQGLQFLFEYFSETQRNKGNFPGRFSGRQFSNSRSEMNVSTLELGDSALYLCASSLRPGQGSEKLFFGSGTQLSVL.

The CDR3 loop reads CAISRDREQPQHF. In DNA form, the CDR3 reads TGTGCCATCAGCCGGGACAGGGAACAGCCCCAGCATTTT. The genes are TRBV19 and TRBJ1-5, with 9 bases that match TRBD1. CDR3 length: 13 residues. The ends lost 10 bases at V and 7 bases at J; junction bases unmatched: 8. Per the germline V gene, CDR1 is LNHDA and CDR2 is SQIVND (reference sequence).

The rearrangement joins TRBV20-1 to TRBJ2-3; D remains ambiguous. The ends were cut back, 8 bases at V and 8 bases at J, with 14 bases in the middle. The V gene's germline CDR1 is DFQATT and CDR2 SNEGSKA (reference sequence). The CDR3 covers 11 residues. The CDR3 protein is CSCPRVGTQYF. CDR3 in DNA: TGCAGTTGCCCTCGGGTCGGTACGCAGTATTTT.

This chain uses TRBV15 with TRBJ1-2, with 7 positions matching TRBD1. V lost 3 bases and J lost 11; bases outside the gene matches: 6. The germline V gene has CDR1 LNHNV and CDR2 YYDKDF (reference sequence). This CDR3 contains 12 residues. The CDR3 loop is CATSRDTGDYTF. In nucleotides, the CDR3 is TGTGCCACCAGCAGGGATACAGGGGATTACACCTTC.

The chain carries TRBV4-3 and TRBJ1-5; the D gene is possibly TRBD1 (6 bases). The CDR3 runs to 15 residues. The V end was cut by 2 bases, the J end by 6 bases, with 14 bases between. Germline CDR1 is LGHNA and CDR2 is YSLEER. The DNA of the CDR3 is TGCGCCAGCAGCCAATTAACAGGGCTGGGTCAGCCCCAGCATTTT. It codes for CASSQLTGLGQPQHF.

This clone was observed once. This CDR3 is missing its conserved last phenylalanine or tryptophan, likely due to a read error. The V and J genes are TRBV10-3 and TRBJ1-5, with TRBD1 as a possible D gene (5 bases). Germline-derived CDR1 and CDR2 are ENHRY and SYGVKD. V was shortened by 4 bases and J by 8 bases, with 12 bases between the two germline ends. The CDR3 runs 13 residues. Here the CDR3 DNA reads TGTGCCATCAGTGCCGCGGGGGAGGAGCCCCAGCATGTT. Its protein is CAISAAGEEPQHV.

The chain couples TRBV10-3 to TRBJ1-3; D not resolved. The length of the CDR3 is 12 residues. V gave up 9 bases and J gave up 0 bases, with 6 bases separating them. Germline loops: CDR1 ENHRY, CDR2 SYGVKD. The CDR3 DNA follows: TGTGCCATGAGAGACTCTGGAAACACCATATATTTT. Its translation: CAMRDSGNTIYF.

The chain is built from TRBV7-2 and TRBJ2-7; a possible D gene is TRBD1 (6 bases). This CDR3 region has 11 residues. The V end lost 4 bases, the J end lost 7 bases, and 8 bases lay between the germline ends. Germline V gene sequence: CDR1 SGHTA, CDR2 FQGNSA. CDR3 bases: TGTGCCAGCAGCTCCGGACAGGAGCAGTACTTC. Translated: CASSSGQEQYF.

This chain connects TRBV4-2 to TRBJ2-3, with 7 bases fitting TRBD1. V shed 0 bases and J 1 base; nucleotides not matched to a gene: 7. This CDR3 is 17 amino acids long. CDR1 and CDR2 (germline): LGHNA, YNFKEQ. CDR3 protein: CASSQDPQGLGTDTQYF. The CDR3 DNA follows: TGTGCCAGCAGCCAAGATCCACAGGGGTTGGGCACAGATACGCAGTATTTT.

As regards this clone: A junction boundary mismatches the germline segment, possibly from a read error. The rearrangement joins TRBV5-1 to TRBJ1-2, with 7 bases matching TRBD1. This CDR3 is built from 13 residues. Looked up from germline, CDR1 is SGHRS and CDR2 is YFSETQ. CDR3 DNA: TGCGCCAGCAGTGGGCGGCCAGGACAGGAGATATTCTTC. Protein sequence: CASSGRPGQEIFF. The variable domain in full, with the rest retrieved from reference TRBV5-1 and TRBJ1-2, is KAGVTQTPRYLIKTRGQQVTLSCSPISGHRSVSWYQQTPGQGLQFLFEYFSETQRNKGNFPGRFSGRQFSNSRSEMNVSTLELGDSALYLCASSGRPGQEIFFGSGTRLTVV.

This rearrangement joins TRBV11-2 to TRBJ2-7; 10 bases are a match to TRBD2. V shed 1 base and J 7 bases; nucleotides not matched to a gene: 7. The germline V gene has CDR1 SGHAT and CDR2 FQNNGV. This CDR3 comprises 15 residues. The CDR3, as DNA: TGTGCCAGCAGCTTAGTTTTCACTAGCGGGACGGAGCAGTACTTC. This codes for CASSLVFTSGTEQYF.

This clone was detected only a few times. The chain has TRBV5-4 and TRBJ1-1; D unresolved. The CDR3 covers 13 residues. Germline V gene lookup returns CDR1 SGHNT and CDR2 YYREEE (reference sequence). V was clipped by 4 bases and J by 0 bases, with 7 bases between them. The chain's CDR3 is CASSVELNTEAFF. The CDR3 bases are TGTGCCAGCAGCGTAGAATTGAACACTGAAGCTTTCTTT.

The sample holds a few counts of this clone. The CDR3 is CASTSPGGARTEAFF. The CDR3 nucleotides read TGTGCCAGTACCTCCCCGGGGGGCGCGAGGACTGAAGCTTTCTTT. The chain employs TRBV19 and TRBJ1-1; TRBD1 is a possible D gene (6 bases). V was cut by 7 bases and J by 5 bases, with 20 bases left in between. Germline V lookup: CDR1 LNHDA, CDR2 SQIVND (reference sequence). The CDR3 has 15 residues. Full variable domain (missing parts from reference TRBV19 and TRBJ1-1): DGGITQSPKYLFRKEGQNVTLSCEQNLNHDAMYWYRQDPGQGLRLIYYSQIVNDFQKGDIAEGYSVSREKKESFPLTVTSAQKNPTAFYLCASTSPGGARTEAFFGQGTRLTVV.

The chain combines TRBV19 with TRBJ1-6; possible D gene TRBD1, 5 bases. V was trimmed by 3 bases and J by 7 bases, leaving 16 bases between them. CDR3 length: 16 amino acids. CDR1 is LNHDA and CDR2 is SQIVND in the germline V gene (reference sequence). The CDR3 nucleotides read TGTGCCAGTAGTATGAAACAAGGGACTGCAAATTCACCCCTCCACTTT. It codes for CASSMKQGTANSPLHF.

The chain combines TRBV2 with TRBJ2-7; D remains ambiguous. This CDR3 comprises 11 residues. Germline V gene lookup returns CDR1 SNHLY and CDR2 FYNNEI. V was shortened by 5 bases and J by 4 bases, with 6 bases between the two germline ends. The CDR3 bases are TGTGCCAGCAGTCGGGTTTACGAGCAGTACTTC. It translates to CASSRVYEQYF.

The chain joins TRBV6-6 to TRBJ1-5; TRBD1 matches 7 bases. The CDR3 length is 15 residues. The V gene's germline CDR1 is MNHNY and CDR2 SVGAGI (reference sequence). The V and J ends lost 6 bases and 0 bases, in that order; junction bases with no gene match: 5. Here the CDR3 DNA reads TGTGCCAGCAGAGGGGGCACGAGTAGCAATCAGCCCCAGCATTTT. Protein sequence: CASRGGTSSNQPQHF.

The chain couples TRBV5-4 to TRBJ2-2, with a possible D match to TRBD1 (5 bases). This CDR3 comprises 16 residues. CDR1 and CDR2 from the germline V gene are SGHNT and YYREEE (reference sequence). Trimming shortened V by 4 bases and J by 1 base, and 14 bases separated the two germline ends. The CDR3: CASSQWRGQNTGELFF. The CDR3 nucleotides read TGTGCCAGCAGCCAATGGAGAGGACAGAACACCGGGGAGCTGTTTTTT.

This chain connects TRBV29-1 to TRBJ2-7; 9 nucleotides agree with TRBD1. Germline V gene sequence: CDR1 SQVTM, CDR2 ANQGSEA. V lost 6 bases to trimming and J lost 3 bases; unmatched junction nucleotides: 12. The CDR3 spans 15 residues. The CDR3 spells CSVSGTGRDFYEQYF. CDR3 coding DNA: TGCAGCGTGTCGGGGACAGGGCGGGATTTCTACGAGCAGTACTTC.

The chain recombines TRBV6-6 with TRBJ1-3, with D unclear. Per the germline V gene, CDR1 is MNHNY and CDR2 is SVGAGI (reference sequence). The ends were cut back, 4 bases at V and 0 bases at J, with 10 bases in the middle. This CDR3 is 15 amino acids long. CDR3 residues: CASSWAMSSGNTIYF. CDR3 coding DNA: TGTGCCAGCAGTTGGGCGATGAGCTCTGGAAACACCATATATTTT.

As DNA, the CDR3 is TGCGCCAGCAGCCCATACCCACAGGCCTCTGGGGCCAACGTCCTGACTTTC. Its protein is CASSPYPQASGANVLTF. V is TRBV5-1 and J is TRBJ2-6; D is perhaps TRBD1 (5 bases). From germline, CDR1 is SGHRS and CDR2 YFSETQ. V dropped 4 bases and J dropped 0 bases, with 14 bases sitting between them. The CDR3 runs 17 residues.

This clone appeared a few times. The chain links TRBV29-1 to TRBJ1-3; 10 bases match TRBD1. Germline assignment: CDR1 SQVTM and CDR2 ANQGSEA. V trimming: 0 bases; J trimming: 8 bases; junction bases outside the gene matches: 10. The CDR3 consists of 16 residues. The CDR3 reads CSVEDTATGGGHTIYF. DNA of the CDR3: TGCAGCGTTGAAGATACGGCGACAGGGGGCGGGCACACCATATATTTT. Filled out from reference TRBV29-1 and TRBJ1-3, the complete variable domain reads SAVISQKPSRDICQRGTSLTIQCQVDSQVTMMFWYRQQPGQSLTLIATANQGSEATYESGFVIDKFPISRPNLTFSTLTVSNMSPEDSSIYLCSVEDTATGGGHTIYFGEGSWLTVV.

J is TRBJ2-3 and V is TRBV28; D remains unclear. CDR1 is MDHEN and CDR2 is SYDVKM in the germline V gene. Trimming pared 3 bases from V and 3 bases from J, leaving 7 bases between. The CDR3 has 13 residues. CDR3 in DNA: TGTGCCAGCAGTTTCATGAGAACAGATACGCAGTATTTT. Its translation is CASSFMRTDTQYF.